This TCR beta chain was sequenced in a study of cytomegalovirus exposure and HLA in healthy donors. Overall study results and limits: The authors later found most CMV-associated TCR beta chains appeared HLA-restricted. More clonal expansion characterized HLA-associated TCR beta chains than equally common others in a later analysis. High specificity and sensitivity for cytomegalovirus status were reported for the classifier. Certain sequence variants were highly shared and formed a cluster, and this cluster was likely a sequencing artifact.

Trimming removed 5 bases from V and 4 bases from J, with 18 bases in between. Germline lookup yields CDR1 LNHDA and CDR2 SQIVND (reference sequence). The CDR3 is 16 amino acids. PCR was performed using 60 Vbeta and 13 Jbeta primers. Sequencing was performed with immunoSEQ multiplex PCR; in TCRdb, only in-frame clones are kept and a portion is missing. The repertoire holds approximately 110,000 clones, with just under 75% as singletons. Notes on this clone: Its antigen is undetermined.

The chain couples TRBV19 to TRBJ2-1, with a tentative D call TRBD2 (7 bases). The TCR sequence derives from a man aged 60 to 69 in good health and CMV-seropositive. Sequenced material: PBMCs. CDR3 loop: CASSPRRGGEYNEQFF. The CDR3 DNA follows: TGTGCCAGTAGTCCCCGCCGAGGGGGGGAATACAATGAGCAGTTCTTC.